This T cell receptor (beta chain) was obtained from a study of cytomegalovirus exposure and HLA in healthy donors. Study-level results: It was reportedly the case that the classifier diagnosed cytomegalovirus status with high specificity and sensitivity.

PCR primers comprised 60 Vbeta and 13 Jbeta primers. Sequencing used immunoSEQ multiplex PCR; TCRdb keeps in-frame clones, though not all of them. The sample holds tens of thousands of clones. The V end lost 2 bases, the J end lost 6 bases, and 11 bases lay between the germline ends. The CDR3 runs 14 residues. Germline values: CDR1 MNHEY, CDR2 SVGAGI. Note on this clone: The target antigen is unknown.

The chain couples TRBV6-5 to TRBJ1-5, with a possible D match to TRBD1 (5 bases). Sequenced sample: PBMCs. This receptor was taken from a man aged 18-30 years in good health and CMV-seropositive. This CDR3 is CASSYGTGSQPQHF. The CDR3 region has the DNA TGTGCCAGCAGTTACGGGACTGGCAGTCAGCCCCAGCATTTT.